This T cell receptor beta chain was retrieved from a study of PD-1 blockade in classical Hodgkin lymphoma. The CDR3 runs 14 residues. The germline gives CDR1 MNHNS, CDR2 SASEGT. With V trimmed by 4 bases and J by 4 bases, 0 bases remained unmatched. The protocol was immunoSEQ multiplex PCR, while the TCRdb copy is restricted to in-frame clones and leaves out a portion. This sample carries roughly 19,000 clones, less than 85% of them seen once, and the ten largest clones take about 6.3%. Remarks on this clone: Antigen unknown.

Brentuximab vedotin exposure varied among the patients, all of whom had relapsed after autologous stem cell transplantation. Complete response, partial response or progressive disease constituted the best response categories observed. Points from the study as a whole: While CD8+ TCR diversity did not rise significantly by C4D1, CD4+ TCR diversity did.

The clonotype comes from a human donor with classical Hodgkin lymphoma. The starting material was peripheral blood mononuclear cells (PBMCs), obtained at baseline. V usage is TRBV6-1 and J usage is TRBJ2-3, with 12 nucleotides matching TRBD2. The CDR3 DNA sequence: TGTGCCAGCAGTGGACTAGCGGGGGCAGATACGCAGTATTTT. This sequence encodes CASSGLAGADTQYF.